This TCR beta chain was obtained from a study of shared clonotypes between healthy human individuals. Study outcomes and limitations: Roughly 5% of naive CD4 clonotypes were shared across several donors. How much donors shared clonotypes was expected to be affected by sequencing depth.

Replicate PCRs run on sorted subsets employed around 200 ng DNA, 25,000 to 35,000 T cell genomes. Under the authors' procedure: ImmunoSEQ output held junction-only sequences without quality scores, so filtering differed. The data were produced by immunoSEQ multiplex PCR, yet TCRdb's version contains in-frame clones alone and is incomplete. The V and J calls and clone size were taken over from that table, and D and trimming were inferred from the DNA. The sample has millions of clones; over 85% are singletons. For this clone: Its antigen remains unidentified.

This CDR3 spans 16 amino acids. CDR1 is SGHTA, CDR2 FQGNSA, per germline. V shed 4 bases and J 6 bases; nucleotides not matched to a gene: 7. The clonotype comes from a man younger than 30 in good health. The source material was naive CD4+ T cells sorted from blood. Subset reported: CD45RA+ positively selected. The chain carries TRBV7-2 and TRBJ2-2, with 11 bases lining up with TRBD1. This chain's CDR3 is CASSYARGQGAGELFF. In DNA, the CDR3 is TGTGCCAGCAGCTACGCCCGGGGACAGGGGGCCGGGGAGCTGTTTTTT.